This TCR beta chain was documented in a study of cytomegalovirus exposure and HLA in healthy donors. Overall study results and limits: Later on, an analysis found that several of the most significant clusters appeared to be linked to common viral pathogens, which included parvovirus B19. Exclusion applied to some V segments, including TRBV6-2 and TRBV6-3, as they were indistinguishable.

This clone appeared once. Its antigen is as yet unknown. Primers for the PCR totalled 60 Vbeta and 13 Jbeta. Clones were read by immunoSEQ multiplex PCR, and TCRdb kept only the in-frame ones, dropping some. In the table there are 100,000 to 150,000 clones, 60% to 80% of which are singletons. The CDR3 runs 15 residues. Germline trimming cut 0 bases from V and 2 bases from J; bases unmatched to any gene: 4. CDR1 SGDLS and CDR2 YYNGEE come from the germline V gene. Source material: PBMCs. The sequence came from an older woman in good health and CMV-seronegative. This chain uses TRBV9 with TRBJ2-7; 8 bases map to TRBD2. The CDR3 bases are TGTGCCAGCAGCGTAGGGGGGACTAGTGCCTACGAGCAGTACTTC. Protein: CASSVGGTSAYEQYF.